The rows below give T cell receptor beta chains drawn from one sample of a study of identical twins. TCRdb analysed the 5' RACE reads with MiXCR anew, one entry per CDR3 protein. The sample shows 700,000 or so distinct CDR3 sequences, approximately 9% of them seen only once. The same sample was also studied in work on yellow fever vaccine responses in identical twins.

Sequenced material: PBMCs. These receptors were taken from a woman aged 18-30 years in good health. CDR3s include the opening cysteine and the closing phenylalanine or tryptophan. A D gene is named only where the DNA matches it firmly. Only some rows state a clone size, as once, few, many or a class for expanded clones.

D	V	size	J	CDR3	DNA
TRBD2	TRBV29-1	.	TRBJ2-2	CSVGTSDTGELFF	TGCAGCGTTGGGACTAGCGACACCGGGGAGCTGTTTTTT
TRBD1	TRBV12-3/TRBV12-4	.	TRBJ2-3	CASSPGTGVRGTDTQYF	TGTGCCAGCAGTCCCGGGACAGGGGTCCGCGGCACAGATACGCAGTATTTT
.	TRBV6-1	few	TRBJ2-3	CASTDLGLSSGDTQYF	TGTGCCAGCACCGATCTGGGCTTAAGTAGCGGAGATACGCAGTATTTT
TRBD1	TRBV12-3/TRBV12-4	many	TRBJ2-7	CASSLSTGGLYEQYF	TGTGCCAGCAGTTTGTCTACAGGGGGCCTTTACGAGCAGTACTTC
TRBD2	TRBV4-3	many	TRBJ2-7	CASSPMTSGYEQYF	TGCGCCAGCAGCCCCATGACTAGCGGATACGAGCAGTACTTC
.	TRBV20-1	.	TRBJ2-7	CSAPQSPKDRGLYEQYF	TGCAGTGCCCCACAAAGCCCGAAGGACAGAGGACTCTACGAGCAGTACTTC
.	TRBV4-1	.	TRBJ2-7	CASSQEFPRPYEQYF	TGCGCCAGCAGCCAAGAATTCCCCAGGCCCTACGAGCAGTACTTC
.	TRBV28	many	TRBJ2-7	CASFATSGTDNEQYF	TGTGCCAGCTTCGCTACTTCCGGGACGGACAACGAGCAGTACTTC
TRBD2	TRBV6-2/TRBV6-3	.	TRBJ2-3	CASSPDSGRATDTQYF	TGTGCCAGCAGTCCCGATAGCGGGAGGGCGACAGATACGCAGTATTTT
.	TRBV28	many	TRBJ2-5	CASSLKQGSQETQYF	TGTGCCAGCAGTTTAAAGCAGGGCTCTCAAGAGACCCAGTACTTC
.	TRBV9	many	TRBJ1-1	CASSVVGTPNTEAFF	TGTGCCAGCAGCGTAGTCGGGACACCGAACACTGAAGCTTTCTTT
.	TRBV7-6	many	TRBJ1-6	CASTAGPDLNSPLHF	TGTGCCAGCACCGCGGGGCCGGACTTAAATTCACCCCTCCACTTT
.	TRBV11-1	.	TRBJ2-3	CASSRQGPSGDTQYF	TGTGCCAGCAGTCGCCAGGGTCCTTCGGGAGATACGCAGTATTTT
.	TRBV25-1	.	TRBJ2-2	CASSEENTGELFF	TGTGCCAGCAGCGAAGAGAACACCGGGGAGCTGTTTTTT
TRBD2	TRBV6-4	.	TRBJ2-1	CASSDSNRGGEQFF	TGTGCCAGCAGTGACTCGAATCGGGGGGGAGAGCAGTTCTTC
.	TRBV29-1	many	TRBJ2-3	CSVEDRRTPWTDTQYF	TGCAGCGTTGAAGATCGACGGACCCCATGGACAGATACGCAGTATTTT
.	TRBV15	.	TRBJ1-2	CATAQVNYGYTF	TGTGCCACCGCACAGGTTAACTATGGCTACACCTTC
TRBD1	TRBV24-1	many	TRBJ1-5	CATSDSGGAGNQPQHF	TGTGCCACCAGTGATTCAGGGGGCGCCGGGAATCAGCCCCAGCATTTT
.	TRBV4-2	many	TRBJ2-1	CASSQDRDYNEQFF	TGTGCCAGCAGCCAAGATAGGGACTACAATGAGCAGTTCTTC
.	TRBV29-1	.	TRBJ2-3	CSVVGAAADTQYF	TGCAGCGTTGTCGGGGCAGCCGCAGATACGCAGTATTTT
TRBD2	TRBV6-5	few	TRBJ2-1	CASSYSPSGSRNEQFF	TGTGCCAGCAGTTACTCTCCTAGCGGGAGTAGGAATGAGCAGTTCTTC
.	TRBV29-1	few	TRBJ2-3	CSGKGTQESTDTQYF	TGCAGCGGTAAAGGGACACAAGAGAGCACAGATACGCAGTATTTT
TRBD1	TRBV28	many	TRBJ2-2	CASSLKGTGGAGGELFF	TGTGCCAGCAGTTTAAAAGGGACAGGGGGCGCGGGCGGGGAGCTGTTTTTT
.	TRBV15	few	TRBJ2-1	CATSRALPPRQAIYNEQFF	TGTGCCACCAGCAGAGCCCTGCCCCCTCGACAGGCTATCTACAATGAGCAGTTCTTC
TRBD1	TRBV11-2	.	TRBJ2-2	CASSFGQARGTGELFF	TGTGCCAGCAGCTTCGGACAGGCTCGAGGGACCGGGGAGCTGTTTTTT
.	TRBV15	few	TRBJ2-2	CATRRVANTGELFF	TGTGCCACCAGGCGGGTGGCGAACACCGGGGAGCTGTTTTTT
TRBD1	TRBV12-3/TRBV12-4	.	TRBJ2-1	CASRKTGASYNEQFF	TGTGCCAGCAGAAAGACAGGGGCCTCCTACAATGAGCAGTTCTTC
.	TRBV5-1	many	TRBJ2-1	CASSLVGVGYNEQFF	TGCGCCAGCAGCTTGGTGGGGGTGGGGTACAATGAGCAGTTCTTC
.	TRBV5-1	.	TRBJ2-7	CASSLTGPWGEQYF	TGCGCCAGCAGCTTGACAGGGCCCTGGGGGGAGCAGTACTTC